This TCR beta chain was identified during a study of control samples from healthy donors and cancer patients. Germline V gives CDR1 LNHDA, CDR2 SQIVND (reference sequence). V lost 5 bases to trimming and J lost 0 bases, with 18 bases between them. This CDR3 region has 17 residues. The table came from immunoSEQ multiplex PCR; TCRdb's copy has only in-frame clones and leaves some out. The profile shows about 190,000 clones, approximately 91% of them singletons. The clonotype originates from a man younger than 45 in good health. The chain combines TRBV19 with TRBJ2-3, with D possibly matching TRBD2 (5 bases). Source material: blood. CDR3 amino acids: CASSFPLGRFSTDTQYF. CDR3 nucleotides: TGTGCCAGTAGTTTCCCACTAGGCCGATTTAGCACAGATACGCAGTATTTT.